The entry that follows covers one T cell receptor (beta chain) sequence. The sample belongs to a study of blood T cell repertoires in COVID-19. Study information: Acute-phase and convalescent COVID-19 samples originated in the United States, Italy and Spain. The cDNA or gDNA used as material had been derived from T cells, B-cell-depleted T cells, or PBMCs.

In germline, CDR1 is SGHVS, CDR2 FQNEAQ. V shed 7 bases and J 5 bases; nucleotides not matched to a gene: 7. This CDR3 is 13 amino acids long. Under the authors' procedure: How many nucleated cells were present was estimated from reference gene primer amplification. Libraries were prepared by immunoSEQ multiplex PCR; TCRdb keeps only in-frame clonotypes and omits some of them. V and J calls plus clone size are reproduced from that table; the DNA served to infer D and trimming. The top ten hold 0.95% to 1.5% of the sample, which has roughly 410,000 clones, approximately 88% seen once. Sequenced material: peripheral blood. This sequence was found in a man between 35 and 55 years old with acute or convalescent COVID-19. This rearrangement joins TRBV7-8 to TRBJ2-5; 7 nucleotides agree with TRBD2. CDR3: CASTPGGGETQYF. The CDR3 region has the DNA TGTGCCAGCACCCCGGGGGGAGGGGAGACCCAGTACTTC. Variable domain in full (rest from reference TRBV7-8 and TRBJ2-5): GAGVSQSPRYKVAKRGQDVALRCDPISGHVSLFWYQQALGQGPEFLTYFQNEAQLDKSGLPSDRFFAERPEGSVSTLKIQRTQQEDSAVYLCASTPGGGETQYFGPGTRLLVL.